This T cell receptor beta chain came from a study of T cell repertoires in cytomegalovirus infection. Study background: TCR beta signatures that were public indicated CMV infection and matching HLA type. Overall study results and limits: The ex vivo response was dominated by HLA-C-restricted CMV-specific TCR beta clonotypes.

MiXCR, applied by TCRdb to the reads, yields one record per CDR3 protein. This table holds 740,000 or so distinct CDR3 sequences, approximately 40% found once. In regard to this clonotype: Its antigen is undetermined.

The CDR3 spans 17 residues. Germline CDR1 is SGHKS and CDR2 is YYEKEE (reference sequence). V lost 1 base and J lost 4; bases outside the gene matches: 13. The TCR comes from a human donor in good health (CMV status not recorded). Some clones in this sample may be carry-over from other donors' samples. Material: PBMCs. The V call is TRBV5-5, the J call TRBJ2-7, with 8 bases matching TRBD1. The CDR3 nucleotides are TGTGCCAGCAGCTTGTTGATCCTACAGGGGGTAGGTTACGAGCAGTACTTC. Protein product: CASSLLILQGVGYEQYF.